The sequence of this T cell receptor beta chain was determined in a study of long-term antiretroviral therapy in people with HIV. CDR3 length equals 12 residues. Germline values: CDR1 SQVTM, CDR2 ANQGSEA. V gave up 6 bases and J gave up 2 bases, with 9 bases separating them. The run of the v3.0 immunoSEQ assay was at survey level. The assay was immunoSEQ multiplex PCR, and TCRdb's table has in-frame clones only and misses some. The repertoire holds about 15,000 clones, 78% seen once, with around an eighth in the top ten. As concerns this clone: The antigen is unknown.

A minimum of one pre-ART and two post-ART PBMC samples existed for each donor. Study-level findings and limits: Blood collection from the mid-2000s to the late 2010s possibly occurred under older ART regimens. Following ART, diversity rose but still fell short of transplant donor controls.

The source material was unsorted PBMCs, sampled around 3.2 years after starting antiretroviral therapy. The sequence derives from a woman aged 40 to 50 with HIV. The V and J genes are TRBV29-1 and TRBJ2-3, with no clear D. For the CDR3, the DNA is TGCAGCGTAGAGACTCACACAGATACGCAGTATTTT. It codes for CSVETHTDTQYF.